This T cell receptor (beta chain) originates from a study of blood T cell repertoires in COVID-19. Study-level information: Sites across the United States, Italy and Spain contributed samples from acute and convalescent COVID-19. The cDNA or gDNA used as material had been derived from T cells, B-cell-depleted T cells, or PBMCs.

A note on this clone: One junction end disagrees with the germline gene, perhaps due to a read error.

The V gene's germline CDR1 is MNHEY and CDR2 SVGEGT. The CDR3 is 15 amino acids. In the source study's methods: Amplification from reference gene primers served as the basis for estimated nucleated cell counts. Some clones are missing from TCRdb's copy, which holds only in-frame ones; the method was immunoSEQ multiplex PCR. The D gene and trimming were derived from the DNA, and the V and J assignments and clone size from that table. The data hold about 190,000 clones, with 75% to 85% observed a single time. This TCR was sampled from a man in his sixties with acute or convalescent COVID-19. The rearrangement links TRBV6-2 or TRBV6-3 to TRBJ2-1; D perhaps matches TRBD2 (6 bases). Sequencing was performed on peripheral blood. CDR3 residues: CVSSLADRSYNEQFF. In DNA, the CDR3 is TGTGTCAGCAGCTTAGCGGACCGCTCCTACAATGAGCAGTTCTTC.